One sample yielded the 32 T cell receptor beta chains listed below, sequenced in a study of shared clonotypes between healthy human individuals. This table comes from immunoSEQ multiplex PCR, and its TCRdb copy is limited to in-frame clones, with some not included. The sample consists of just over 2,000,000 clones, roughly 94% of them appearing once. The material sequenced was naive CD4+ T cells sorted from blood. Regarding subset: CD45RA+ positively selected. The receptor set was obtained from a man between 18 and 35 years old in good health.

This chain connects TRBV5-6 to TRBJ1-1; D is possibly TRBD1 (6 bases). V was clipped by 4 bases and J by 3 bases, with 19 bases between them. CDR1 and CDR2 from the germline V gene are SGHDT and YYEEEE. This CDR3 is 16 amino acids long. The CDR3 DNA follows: TGTGCCAGCAGCCCGGATACGGGGGCGCGGGACACTGAAGCTTTCTTT. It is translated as CASSPDTGARDTEAFF.

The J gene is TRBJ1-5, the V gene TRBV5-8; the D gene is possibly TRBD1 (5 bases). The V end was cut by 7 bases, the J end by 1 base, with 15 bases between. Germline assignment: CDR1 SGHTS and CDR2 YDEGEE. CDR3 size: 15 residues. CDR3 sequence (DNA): TGTGCCAGCTCACCCGGGACGCTAAGCAATCAGCCCCAGCATTTT. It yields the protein CASSPGTLSNQPQHF.

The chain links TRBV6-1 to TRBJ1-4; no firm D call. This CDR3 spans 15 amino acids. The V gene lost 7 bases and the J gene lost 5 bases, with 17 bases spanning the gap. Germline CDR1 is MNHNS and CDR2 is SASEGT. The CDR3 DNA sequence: TGTGCCAGCAATCGTCGGGAATCCCCAAATGAAAAACTGTTTTTT. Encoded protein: CASNRRESPNEKLFF.

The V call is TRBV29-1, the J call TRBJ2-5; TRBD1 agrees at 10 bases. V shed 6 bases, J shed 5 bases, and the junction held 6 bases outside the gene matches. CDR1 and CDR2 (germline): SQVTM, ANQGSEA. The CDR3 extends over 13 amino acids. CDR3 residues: CSVRDRGLETQYF. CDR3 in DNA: TGCAGCGTAAGGGACAGGGGTTTGGAGACCCAGTACTTC.

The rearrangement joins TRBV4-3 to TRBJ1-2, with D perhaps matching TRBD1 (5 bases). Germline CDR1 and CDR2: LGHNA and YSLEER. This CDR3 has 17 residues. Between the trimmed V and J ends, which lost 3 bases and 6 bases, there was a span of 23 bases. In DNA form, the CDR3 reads TGCGCCAGCAGCCAGCCCCGCGGGGCAGGACCCCCCCATGGCTACACCTTC. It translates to CASSQPRGAGPPHGYTF.

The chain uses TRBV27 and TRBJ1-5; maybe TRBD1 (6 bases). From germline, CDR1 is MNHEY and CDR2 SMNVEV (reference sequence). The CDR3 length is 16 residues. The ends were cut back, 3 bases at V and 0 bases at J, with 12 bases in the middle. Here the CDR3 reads CASSLRQDFSNQPQHF. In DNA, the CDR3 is TGTGCCAGCAGTTTGCGACAGGATTTTAGCAATCAGCCCCAGCATTTT.

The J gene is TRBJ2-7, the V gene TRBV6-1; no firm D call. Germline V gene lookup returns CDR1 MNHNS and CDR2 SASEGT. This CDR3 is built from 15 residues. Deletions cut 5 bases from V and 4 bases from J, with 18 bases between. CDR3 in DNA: TGTGCCAGCAGTCTCCGGGCCGCAGAAAGTTACGAGCAGTACTTC. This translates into CASSLRAAESYEQYF.

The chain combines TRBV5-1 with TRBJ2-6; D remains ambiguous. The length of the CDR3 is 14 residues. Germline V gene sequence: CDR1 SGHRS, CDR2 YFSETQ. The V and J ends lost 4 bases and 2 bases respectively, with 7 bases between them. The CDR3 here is CASSQEAGANVLTF. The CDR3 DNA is TGCGCCAGCAGCCAGGAAGCTGGGGCCAACGTCCTGACTTTC.

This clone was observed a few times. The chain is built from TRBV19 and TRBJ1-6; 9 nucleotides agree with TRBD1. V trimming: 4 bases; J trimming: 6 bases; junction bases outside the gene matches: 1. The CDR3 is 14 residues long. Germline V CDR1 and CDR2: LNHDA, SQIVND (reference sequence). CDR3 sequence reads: CASSRDRVNSPLHF. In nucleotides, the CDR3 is TGTGCCAGTAGTAGGGACAGGGTTAATTCACCCCTCCACTTT.

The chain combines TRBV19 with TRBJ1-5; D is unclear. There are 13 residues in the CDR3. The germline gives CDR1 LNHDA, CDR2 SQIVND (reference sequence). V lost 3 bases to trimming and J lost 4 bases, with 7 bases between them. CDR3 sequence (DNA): TGTGCCAGTAGTATGGTTAGGAATCAGCCCCAGCATTTT. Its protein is CASSMVRNQPQHF.

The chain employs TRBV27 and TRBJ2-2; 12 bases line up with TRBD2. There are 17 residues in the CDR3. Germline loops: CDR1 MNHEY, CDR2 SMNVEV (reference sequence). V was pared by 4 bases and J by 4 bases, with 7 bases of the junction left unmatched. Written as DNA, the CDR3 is TGTGCCAGCAGTTCCCCGTGGACTAGCGGGATCACCGGGGAGCTGTTTTTT. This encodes CASSSPWTSGITGELFF.

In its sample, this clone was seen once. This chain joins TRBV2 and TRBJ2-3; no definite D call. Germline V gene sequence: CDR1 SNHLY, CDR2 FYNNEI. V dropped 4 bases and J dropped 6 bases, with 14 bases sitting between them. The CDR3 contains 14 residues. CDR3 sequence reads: CASSAYGRADTQYF. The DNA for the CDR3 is TGTGCCAGCAGTGCATACGGACGGGCTGATACGCAGTATTTT.

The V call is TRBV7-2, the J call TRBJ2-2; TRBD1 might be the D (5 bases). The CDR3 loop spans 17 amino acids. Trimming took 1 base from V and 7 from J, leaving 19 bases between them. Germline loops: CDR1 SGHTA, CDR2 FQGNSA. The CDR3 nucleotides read TGTGCCAGCAGCTTAGGGGCGCTGCAGGGCTCCCTCGGGGAGCTGTTTTTT. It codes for CASSLGALQGSLGELFF.

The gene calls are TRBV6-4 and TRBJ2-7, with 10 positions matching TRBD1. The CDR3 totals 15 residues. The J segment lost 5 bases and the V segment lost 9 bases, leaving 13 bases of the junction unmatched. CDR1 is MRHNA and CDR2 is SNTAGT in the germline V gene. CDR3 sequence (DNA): TGTGCCAGGAATGGACACGGGACAGGGGTCAACGAGCAGTACTTC. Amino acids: CARNGHGTGVNEQYF.

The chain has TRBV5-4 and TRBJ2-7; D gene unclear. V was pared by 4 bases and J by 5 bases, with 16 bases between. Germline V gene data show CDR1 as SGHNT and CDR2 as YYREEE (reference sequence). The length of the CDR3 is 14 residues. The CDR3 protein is CASSADTSRDEQYF. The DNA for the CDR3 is TGTGCCAGCAGCGCAGACACCTCCCGGGACGAGCAGTACTTC.

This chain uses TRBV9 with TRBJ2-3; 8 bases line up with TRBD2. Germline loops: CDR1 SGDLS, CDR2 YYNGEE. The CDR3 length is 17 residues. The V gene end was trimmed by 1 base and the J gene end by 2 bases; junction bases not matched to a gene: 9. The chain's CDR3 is CASSVSSGGSFTDTQYF. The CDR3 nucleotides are TGTGCCAGCAGCGTATCGAGCGGGGGCTCGTTCACAGATACGCAGTATTTT.

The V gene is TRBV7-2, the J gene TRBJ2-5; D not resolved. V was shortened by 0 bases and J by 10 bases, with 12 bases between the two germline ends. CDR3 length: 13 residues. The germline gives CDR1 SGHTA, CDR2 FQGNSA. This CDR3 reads CASSLAPTASQYF. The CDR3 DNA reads TGTGCCAGCAGCTTAGCGCCAACGGCCAGCCAGTACTTC.

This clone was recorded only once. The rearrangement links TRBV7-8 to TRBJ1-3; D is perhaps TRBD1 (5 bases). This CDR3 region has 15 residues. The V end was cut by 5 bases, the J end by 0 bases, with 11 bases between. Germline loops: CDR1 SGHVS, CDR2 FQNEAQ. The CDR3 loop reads CASSPQASSGNTIYF. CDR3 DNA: TGTGCCAGCAGCCCACAGGCTAGCTCTGGAAACACCATATATTTT.

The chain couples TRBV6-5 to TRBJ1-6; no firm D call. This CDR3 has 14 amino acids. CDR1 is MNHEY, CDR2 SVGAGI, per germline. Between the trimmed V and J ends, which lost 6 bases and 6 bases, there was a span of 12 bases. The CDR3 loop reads CASRPGIPNSPLHF. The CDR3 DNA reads TGTGCCAGCAGACCCGGGATCCCTAATTCACCCCTCCACTTT.

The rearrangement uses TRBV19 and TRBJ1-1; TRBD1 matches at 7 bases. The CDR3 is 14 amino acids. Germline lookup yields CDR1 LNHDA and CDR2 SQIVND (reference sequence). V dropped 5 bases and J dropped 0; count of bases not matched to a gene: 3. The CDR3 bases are TGTGCCAGTAGTGACGGACAGGTGAACACTGAAGCTTTCTTT. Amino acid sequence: CASSDGQVNTEAFF. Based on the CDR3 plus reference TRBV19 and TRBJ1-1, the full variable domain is DGGITQSPKYLFRKEGQNVTLSCEQNLNHDAMYWYRQDPGQGLRLIYYSQIVNDFQKGDIAEGYSVSREKKESFPLTVTSAQKNPTAFYLCASSDGQVNTEAFFGQGTRLTVV.

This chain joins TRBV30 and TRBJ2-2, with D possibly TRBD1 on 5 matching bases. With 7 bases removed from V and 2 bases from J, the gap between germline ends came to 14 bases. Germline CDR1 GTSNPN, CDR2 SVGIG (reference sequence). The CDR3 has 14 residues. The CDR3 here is CASGRSLNTGELFF. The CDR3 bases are TGTGCCTCAGGGCGTAGCTTAAACACCGGGGAGCTGTTTTTT.

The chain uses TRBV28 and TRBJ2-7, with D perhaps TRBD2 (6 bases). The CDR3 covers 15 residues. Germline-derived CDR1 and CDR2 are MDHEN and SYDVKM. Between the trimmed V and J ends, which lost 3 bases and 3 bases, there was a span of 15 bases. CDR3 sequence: CASSLAALDYYEQYF. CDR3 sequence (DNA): TGTGCCAGCAGTTTGGCCGCATTGGACTACTACGAGCAGTACTTC.

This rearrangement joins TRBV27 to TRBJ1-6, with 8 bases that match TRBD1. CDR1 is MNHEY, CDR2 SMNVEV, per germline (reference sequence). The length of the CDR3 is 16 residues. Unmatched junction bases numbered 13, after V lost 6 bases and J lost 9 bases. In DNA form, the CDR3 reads TGTGCCAGCAGCTTCGACAGGGGCGATTTTCTTTCACCCCTCCACTTT. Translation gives CASSFDRGDFLSPLHF.

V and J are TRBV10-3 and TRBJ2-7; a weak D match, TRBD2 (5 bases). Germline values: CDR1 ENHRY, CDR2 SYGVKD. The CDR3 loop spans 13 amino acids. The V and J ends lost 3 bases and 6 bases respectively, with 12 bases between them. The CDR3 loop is CAISDGERIEQYF. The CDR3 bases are TGTGCCATCAGTGATGGGGAGAGGATCGAGCAGTACTTC.

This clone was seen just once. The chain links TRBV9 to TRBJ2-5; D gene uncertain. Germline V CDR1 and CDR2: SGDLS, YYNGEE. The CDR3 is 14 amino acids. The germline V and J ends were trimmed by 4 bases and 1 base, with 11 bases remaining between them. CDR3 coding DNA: TGTGCCAGCAGCCCTCGTCGCACCCAAGAGACCCAGTACTTC. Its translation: CASSPRRTQETQYF.

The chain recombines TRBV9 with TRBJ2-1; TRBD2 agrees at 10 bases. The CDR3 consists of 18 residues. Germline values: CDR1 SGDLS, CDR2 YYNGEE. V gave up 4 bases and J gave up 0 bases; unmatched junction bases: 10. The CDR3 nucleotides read TGTGCCAGCAGCCGTACCGGGACTAGCGATAACTCCTACAATGAGCAGTTCTTC. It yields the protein CASSRTGTSDNSYNEQFF.

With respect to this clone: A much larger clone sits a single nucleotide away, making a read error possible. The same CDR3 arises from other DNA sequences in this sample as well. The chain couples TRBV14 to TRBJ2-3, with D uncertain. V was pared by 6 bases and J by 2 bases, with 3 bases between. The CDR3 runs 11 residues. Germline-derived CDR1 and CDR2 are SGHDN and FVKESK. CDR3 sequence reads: CASSLTDTQYF. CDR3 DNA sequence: TGTGCCAGCAGTCTCACAGATACGCAGTATTTT.

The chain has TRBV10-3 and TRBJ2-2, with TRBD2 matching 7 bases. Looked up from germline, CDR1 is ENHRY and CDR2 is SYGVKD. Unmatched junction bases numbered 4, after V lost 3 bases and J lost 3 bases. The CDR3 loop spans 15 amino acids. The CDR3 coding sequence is TGTGCCATCAGTGAAGGACGGGGGGACACCGGGGAGCTGTTTTTT. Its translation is CAISEGRGDTGELFF.

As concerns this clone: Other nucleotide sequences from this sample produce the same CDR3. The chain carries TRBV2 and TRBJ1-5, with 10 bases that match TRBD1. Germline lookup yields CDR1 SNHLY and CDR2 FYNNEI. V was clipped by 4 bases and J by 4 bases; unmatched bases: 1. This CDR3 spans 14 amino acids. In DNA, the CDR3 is TGTGCCAGCAGTGCGGACAGGGGGAATCAGCCCCAGCATTTT. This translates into CASSADRGNQPQHF.

The CDR3: CASRINRGLNTEAFF. CDR3 nucleotides: TGTGCCAGCAGGATAAACAGGGGGCTGAACACTGAAGCTTTCTTT. The rearrangement joins TRBV6-1 to TRBJ1-1, with TRBD1 identical over 9 bases. The ends lost 6 bases at V and 0 bases at J; junction bases unmatched: 5. Germline loops: CDR1 MNHNS, CDR2 SASEGT. The CDR3 is 15 amino acids.

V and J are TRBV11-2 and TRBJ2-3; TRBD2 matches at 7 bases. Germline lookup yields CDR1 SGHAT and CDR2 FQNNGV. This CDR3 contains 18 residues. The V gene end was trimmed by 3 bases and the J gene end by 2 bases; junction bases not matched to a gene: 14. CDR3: CASSLVIAGYTITDTQYF. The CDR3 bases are TGTGCCAGCAGCTTGGTGATAGCGGGCTACACAATCACAGATACGCAGTATTTT.

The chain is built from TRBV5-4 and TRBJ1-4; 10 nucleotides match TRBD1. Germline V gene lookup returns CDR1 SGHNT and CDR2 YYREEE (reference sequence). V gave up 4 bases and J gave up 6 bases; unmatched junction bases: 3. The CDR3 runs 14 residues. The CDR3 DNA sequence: TGTGCCAGCAGCAAAGACAGGGGGCATGAAAAACTGTTTTTT. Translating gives CASSKDRGHEKLFF. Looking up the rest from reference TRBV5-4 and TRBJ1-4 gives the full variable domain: ETGVTQSPTHLIKTRGQQVTLRCSSQSGHNTVSWYQQALGQGPQFIFQYYREEENGRGNFPPRFSGLQFPNYSSELNVNALELDDSALYLCASSKDRGHEKLFFGSGTQLSVL.